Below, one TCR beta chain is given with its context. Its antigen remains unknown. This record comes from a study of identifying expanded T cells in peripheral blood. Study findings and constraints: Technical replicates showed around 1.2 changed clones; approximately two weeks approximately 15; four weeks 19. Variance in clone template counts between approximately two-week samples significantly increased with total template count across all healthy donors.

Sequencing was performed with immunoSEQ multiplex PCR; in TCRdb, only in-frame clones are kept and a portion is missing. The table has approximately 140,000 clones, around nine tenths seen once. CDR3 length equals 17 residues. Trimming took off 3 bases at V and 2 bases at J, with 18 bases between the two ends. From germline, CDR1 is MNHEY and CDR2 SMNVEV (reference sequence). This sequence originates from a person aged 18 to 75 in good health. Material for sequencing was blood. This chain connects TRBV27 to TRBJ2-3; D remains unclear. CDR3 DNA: TGTGCCAGCAGTTTTGTCGGCGGCGTGACACCCACAGATACGCAGTATTTT. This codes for CASSFVGGVTPTDTQYF.